This record concerns one T cell receptor beta chain sequence. Its antigen remains unidentified. No per-base quality is available; no much larger clone lies one base away. Receptors were amplified or captured by the immunoSEQ multiplex PCR assay. Held by TCRdb, this immuneACCESS table contains in-frame sequences only and omits some clones. Under half of the omission traces to an unresolved V gene where checked; the cause of the rest is unknown. A total of some 79,000 clones appear in this sample, about 93% of them only once. Jointly, the top ten make up about 0.52% of the sample. The data are from a study of T cell changes during pregnancy in multiple sclerosis (dated by TCRdb to between 2018 and 2021). Notes on the research overall: Changes in the T cell repertoire over the course of pregnancy were examined in this study in women with multiple sclerosis.

The V end gives up 1 base and the J end 9 bases, leaving 6 bases in the junction not matched to a gene. From the cysteine up to the phenylalanine, the CDR3 has a length of 15 residues. Only CDR3 DNA remains: 45 bases, in frame from the first base. The CDR1 and CDR2 encoded by the germline V gene are SGHDN and FVKESK. The rearrangement combines TRBV14 with TRBJ2-1; 10 bases in the middle match TRBD2. The TCR sequence derives from a female donor with multiple sclerosis, enrolled in a pregnancy study. The sequences come from CD4+ T cells from peripheral blood mononuclear cells, collected in the second trimester of pregnancy. The bases are TGTGCCAGCAGCCAAGTTTCTAGCGGGAGAAGTGAGCAGTTCTTC. Translation gives CASSQVSSGRSEQFF.